The clone carrying this T cell receptor (beta chain) appeared a few times. How the authors handled the data: Estimation of nucleated cell counts was performed using reference gene primer amplification. The method was immunoSEQ multiplex PCR; TCRdb's version includes in-frame clones alone and lacks a portion of them. That table gives V, J and clone size, and the DNA gave D and trimming. The repertoire holds roughly 270,000 clones, with 85% as singletons. The source of the sample is a study of blood T cell repertoires in COVID-19. As for the study in general: Samples came from the United States, Italy and Spain, spanning acute and convalescent COVID-19. Sources were T cells, B-cell-depleted T cells, or PBMCs; the material itself was cDNA or gDNA.

The CDR3 runs to 15 residues. The germline V gene has CDR1 KGHSH and CDR2 LQKENI. V lost 6 bases and J lost 0, with 12 bases in between. Individuals aged about 18 to 89 years were recruited from about two dozen US areas. The chain joins TRBV18 to TRBJ2-1; D is unresolved. Sequenced sample: PBMCs or T cells enriched from blood (not recorded which). The receptor was isolated from a woman between 50 and 59 years old who had recovered from COVID-19. Here the CDR3 DNA reads TGTGCCAGCTCCCGCGACACATTCTCCTACAATGAGCAGTTCTTC. As protein: CASSRDTFSYNEQFF.